This T cell receptor (beta chain) was captured in a study of sequential checkpoint blockade in melanoma. Study information: 85 to 95 pretreatment tumor DNA samples were TCRβ immunosequenced.

Overall study findings and caveats: Response in arm A was associated with pretreatment TIL clonality.

Assay: immunoSEQ multiplex PCR; the TCRdb copy retains only in-frame clones and omits some. The table lists about 3,800 clones, roughly 25% of them singletons. The treatment is: randomized to nivolumab then ipilimumab (arm A) or the reverse (arm B). J lost 5 bases, V lost 5 bases, and 9 bases had no gene match. This CDR3 is 15 amino acids long. Germline V gives CDR1 LNHDA, CDR2 SQIVND (reference sequence). Remarks on this clone: Antigen: not known.

The sample was tumor tissue (inferred from file names), taken from a patient given nivolumab and ipilimumab in sequence. The rearrangement links TRBV19 to TRBJ1-5, with 7 bases identical to TRBD1. The TCR originated in a human donor with melanoma. CDR3 bases: TGTGCCAGTAGTCTGCGACAGGGATGGGATCAGCCCCAGCATTTT. The encoded protein is CASSLRQGWDQPQHF.